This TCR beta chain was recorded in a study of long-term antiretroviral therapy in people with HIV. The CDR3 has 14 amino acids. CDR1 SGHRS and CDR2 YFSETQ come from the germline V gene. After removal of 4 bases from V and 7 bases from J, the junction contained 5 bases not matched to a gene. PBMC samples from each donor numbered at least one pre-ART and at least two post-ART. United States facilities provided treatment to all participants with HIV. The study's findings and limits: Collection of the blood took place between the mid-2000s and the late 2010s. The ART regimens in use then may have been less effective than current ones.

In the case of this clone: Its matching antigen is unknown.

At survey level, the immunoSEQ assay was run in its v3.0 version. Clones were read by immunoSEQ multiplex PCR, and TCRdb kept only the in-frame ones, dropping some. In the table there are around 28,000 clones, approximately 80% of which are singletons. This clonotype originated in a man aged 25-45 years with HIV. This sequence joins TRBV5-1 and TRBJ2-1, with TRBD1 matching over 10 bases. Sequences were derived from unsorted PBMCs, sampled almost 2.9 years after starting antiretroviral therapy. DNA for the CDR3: TGCGCCAGCAGCCCGACAGGGGGCAGAAATGAGCAGTTCTTC. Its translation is CASSPTGGRNEQFF.